In this sample, the clone carrying this T cell receptor beta chain turned up once. Its antigen is not known. The CDR3 is made up of 15 amino acids. Trimming stripped 1 base from V and 9 bases from J, with 16 bases between. The V gene's germline CDR1 is SGHAT and CDR2 FQNNGV. The data were taken from a study of PD-L1 blockade in urothelial cancer. Study-level background: Atezolizumab (1,200 mg intravenously every 3 weeks) began in about 2014 for patients. Blood analysis took place 3 weeks (second dose) and 6 weeks after treatment start. A median of roughly 130,000 T cells was found in the blood samples. Study-level findings and limits: Better progression-free and overall survival followed lower pretreatment blood clonality.

The protocol was immunoSEQ multiplex PCR, while the TCRdb copy is restricted to in-frame clones and leaves out a portion. The sample holds some 80,000 clones, around 90% seen once. Specimen: PBMCs, collected around atezolizumab (anti-PD-L1) treatment. The origin of this receptor is a woman in her seventies with urothelial cancer. The J gene is TRBJ2-1, the V gene TRBV11-2, with a possible D match to TRBD2 (6 bases). The CDR3 nucleotides read TGTGCCAGCAGCTTAGCCCCGGGAGTGTGGAGTGAGCAGTTCTTC. This gives the protein CASSLAPGVWSEQFF.